This section outlines one T cell receptor (beta chain) sequence together with its context. Original handling: Using reference gene primer amplification, nucleated cell counts were estimated. Using immunoSEQ multiplex PCR, the repertoire was profiled, and TCRdb retains in-frame clones only, with some absent. The DNA was the basis for D and trimming; V, J and clone size are from that table. The data hold 95,000 to 120,000 clones, with approximately 90% observed a single time. The source of the sample is a study of blood T cell repertoires in COVID-19. Across the study: Researchers got acute and convalescent COVID-19 samples from the United States, Italy and Spain. The cDNA or gDNA used as material had been derived from T cells, B-cell-depleted T cells, or PBMCs.

CDR3 length equals 14 residues. Germline CDR1 SGHNT, CDR2 YYREEE (reference sequence). Trimming cost V 5 bases and J 0 bases, with 6 bases left between them. The rearrangement joins TRBV5-4 to TRBJ2-6; no reliable D call. The sequenced material came from peripheral blood. This TCR was recovered from a woman in her fifties or sixties with acute or convalescent COVID-19. Written as DNA, the CDR3 is TGTGCCAGCAGGATGAGCTCTGGGGCCAACGTCCTGACTTTC. It translates to CASRMSSGANVLTF.